This T cell receptor beta chain was sequenced for a study of PD-1 blockade in classical Hodgkin lymphoma. Overall study results and limits: Diversity in CD4+ TCRs, unlike that measured in CD8+ TCRs, had risen significantly by C4D1. Diversity similar to that of newly diagnosed patients was seen at baseline in complete responders.

Data came from immunoSEQ multiplex PCR; TCRdb stores just in-frame clones and leaves some out. This repertoire shows over 25,000 clones, around 80% found once; its top ten account for roughly 10%. In regard to this clone: As yet, its antigen is unknown.

This CDR3 spans 17 amino acids. CDR1 LGHNA and CDR2 YNFKEQ come from the germline V gene. V lost 0 bases, J lost 2 bases, and 6 bases stayed unmatched. All patients experienced relapse after autologous stem cell transplantation, and brentuximab vedotin exposure was variable. V and J are TRBV4-2 and TRBJ2-3; 9 bases agree with TRBD2. The receptor's source is a human donor with classical Hodgkin lymphoma. This specimen was peripheral blood mononuclear cells (PBMCs), taken before the second cycle of nivolumab. This CDR3 reads CASSQEYGGGVTDTQYF. CDR3 DNA: TGTGCCAGCAGCCAAGAATACGGCGGGGGGGTCACAGATACGCAGTATTTT.